This entry lists 20 T cell receptor beta chains sequenced from one sample in a study of early T cells in non-severe SARS-CoV-2 infection. TCRdb passed the 5' RACE reads through MiXCR, listing each CDR3 protein once. This sample carries about 97,000 distinct CDR3 sequences, around 14% of them seen once, and the ten largest clones take approximately 6%. The sample was whole blood. Receptors were obtained from an adult who was a healthcare worker with PCR-confirmed SARS-CoV-2 infection or an uninfected control (not recorded which).

This chain connects TRBV4-1 to TRBJ2-7; 8 bases map to TRBD2. Germline V gives CDR1 MGHRA, CDR2 YSYEKL. CDR3 length equals 16 residues. After removal of 3 bases from V and 4 bases from J, the junction contained 11 bases not matched to a gene. Written as DNA, the CDR3 is TGCGCCAGCAGCCACGGGGTGACTAGCGTTGCATACGAGCAGTACTTC. It specifies CASSHGVTSVAYEQYF.

This clonotype was seen at least ten times. The chain links TRBV12-3 or TRBV12-4 to TRBJ2-1; weak D call: TRBD2 (6 bases). V was pared by 5 bases and J by 0 bases, with 20 bases between. This CDR3 is 18 amino acids long. The CDR3 sequence is CASSPGGTLVLSYNEQFF. The CDR3 nucleotides are TGTGCCAGCAGTCCCGGGGGAACCTTAGTCCTCTCCTACAATGAGCAGTTCTTC.

The chain couples TRBV29-1 to TRBJ2-1; 9 nucleotides line up with TRBD2. The germline V gene has CDR1 SQVTM and CDR2 ANQGSEA. The CDR3 contains 14 residues. The V and J ends lost 3 bases and 5 bases, in that order; junction bases with no gene match: 5. The CDR3 sequence: CSVEASGAHNEQFF. In DNA form, the CDR3 reads TGCAGCGTTGAGGCTAGCGGGGCACACAATGAGCAGTTCTTC.

This rearrangement joins TRBV14 to TRBJ1-1; TRBD1 agrees at 7 bases. The J segment lost 3 bases and the V segment lost 3 bases, leaving 10 bases of the junction unmatched. The CDR3 covers 16 residues. Germline loops: CDR1 SGHDN, CDR2 FVKESK. Here the CDR3 DNA reads TGTGCCAGCAGCCATACTGACAGGGTCGTTGACACTGAAGCTTTCTTT. Amino acids: CASSHTDRVVDTEAFF.

The chain joins TRBV11-2 to TRBJ2-5, with D hard to call. V was trimmed by 6 bases and J by 1 base, leaving 12 bases between them. The CDR3 is 14 residues long. CDR1 is SGHAT and CDR2 is FQNNGV in the germline V gene. The DNA of the CDR3 is TGTGCCAGCAGTCGCTCCCCGGCCCAAGAGACCCAGTACTTC. This encodes CASSRSPAQETQYF.

V and J are TRBV2 and TRBJ2-1; 10 nucleotides line up with TRBD2. Per the germline V gene, CDR1 is SNHLY and CDR2 is FYNNEI. This CDR3 spans 12 amino acids. V was pared by 10 bases and J by 7 bases, with 4 bases of the junction left unmatched. For the CDR3, the DNA is TGTGCCAACGGACTAGCGGTAAATGAGCAGTTCTTC. Amino acid sequence: CANGLAVNEQFF.

This clonotype was found a few times. This chain joins TRBV9 and TRBJ2-1; 9 bases are a match to TRBD2. This CDR3 region has 16 residues. After removal of 0 bases from V and 10 bases from J, the junction contained 11 bases not matched to a gene. CDR1 is SGDLS and CDR2 is YYNGEE in the germline V gene. CDR3 protein: CASSVGGSGSLAEQFF. CDR3 DNA sequence: TGTGCCAGCAGCGTAGGGGGTAGCGGGAGCTTGGCCGAGCAGTTCTTC.

Only a few counts were recorded for this clonotype. The V call is TRBV7-9, the J call TRBJ2-3; 9 nucleotides line up with TRBD2. The junction had 10 bases not matched to a gene; V was cut back by 5 bases and J by 4 bases. Germline V CDR1 and CDR2: SEHNR, FQNEAQ (reference sequence). The CDR3 has 16 residues. CDR3 bases: TGTGCCAGCAGCCCCCGACTAGCGGATAGCTCAGATACGCAGTATTTT. Translated, it gives CASSPRLADSSDTQYF.

This clonotype was detected a few times. This sequence joins TRBV29-1 and TRBJ2-3, with D perhaps TRBD1 (5 bases). V lost 4 bases and J 3 bases, leaving 14 bases between the germline ends. Per the germline V gene, CDR1 is SQVTM and CDR2 is ANQGSEA. The CDR3 is 14 residues long. The CDR3 here is CSVVTGLRTDTQYF. DNA for the CDR3: TGCAGCGTTGTTACAGGTCTTAGGACAGATACGCAGTATTTT.

This clonotype appeared once. This chain links TRBV7-2 with TRBJ2-1; D is unclear. This CDR3 spans 12 amino acids. The V gene's germline CDR1 is SGHTA and CDR2 FQGNSA. V shed 3 bases and J shed 4 bases, with 4 bases lying between them. CDR3 DNA sequence: TGTGCCAGCAGCTTTGGTTACAATGAGCAGTTCTTC. Protein: CASSFGYNEQFF.

The chain carries TRBV20-1 and TRBJ1-5, with D possibly being TRBD1 (6 bases). The CDR3 spans 16 residues. Germline-derived CDR1 and CDR2 are DFQATT and SNEGSKA (reference sequence). Trimming shortened V by 6 bases and J by 0 bases, and 18 bases separated the two germline ends. The CDR3 spells CSAGSRGQYSNQPQHF. In DNA, the CDR3 is TGCAGTGCAGGGAGCAGGGGCCAATATAGCAATCAGCCCCAGCATTTT.

This clonotype was picked up a small number of times. The chain recombines TRBV28 with TRBJ2-6; D is perhaps TRBD2 (6 bases). The CDR3 extends over 15 amino acids. Deletions cut 8 bases from V and 2 bases from J, with 13 bases between. Germline lookup yields CDR1 MDHEN and CDR2 SYDVKM. CDR3 DNA sequence: TGTGCCAGCTCGGGACTCACAACTGGGGCCAACGTCCTGACTTTC. Encoded protein: CASSGLTTGANVLTF.

This clonotype was observed many times. The chain carries TRBV12-3 or TRBV12-4 and TRBJ2-3; no firm D call. The V gene lost 1 base and the J gene lost 7 bases, with 21 bases spanning the gap. The CDR3 has 17 residues. The CDR3 protein is CASSLGWASLHFNTQYF. CDR3 DNA: TGTGCCAGCAGTTTAGGGTGGGCCTCCCTGCACTTTAATACGCAGTATTTT.

The chain is built from TRBV11-2 and TRBJ2-2; D is unclear. CDR1 is SGHAT and CDR2 is FQNNGV in the germline V gene. V lost 4 bases to trimming and J lost 6 bases, with 21 bases between them. CDR3 length: 17 residues. The CDR3 sequence: CASSSIGRLLWAGELFF. CDR3 in DNA: TGTGCCAGCAGCTCAATCGGGCGGCTATTGTGGGCCGGGGAGCTGTTTTTT.

This chain joins TRBV6-6 and TRBJ2-3; 7 bases are a match to TRBD1. Germline V CDR1 and CDR2: MNHNY, SVGAGI (reference sequence). J was trimmed by 3 bases and V by 5 bases; bases with no gene match: 5. CDR3 size: 14 residues. The CDR3 protein is CASSQRGLTDTQYF. Here the CDR3 DNA reads TGTGCCAGCAGTCAAAGGGGGCTGACAGATACGCAGTATTTT.

In DNA form, the CDR3 reads TGTGCCAGCAGCTTCTATCACAACACCGGGGAGCTGTTTTTT. As protein: CASSFYHNTGELFF. The chain joins TRBV7-2 to TRBJ2-2; D call uncertain. The CDR3 runs to 14 residues. Germline CDR1 is SGHTA and CDR2 is FQGNSA. V was shortened by 3 bases and J by 2 bases, with 7 bases between the two germline ends.

V gene TRBV29-1 combines with J gene TRBJ2-1, with D possibly TRBD2 on 5 matching bases. CDR3 length equals 12 residues. Trimming removed 4 bases from V and 4 bases from J, with 8 bases in between. In germline, CDR1 is SQVTM, CDR2 ANQGSEA. CDR3 sequence: CSVVGGYNEQFF. As DNA, the CDR3 is TGCAGCGTTGTCGGCGGGTACAATGAGCAGTTCTTC.

The sample holds one count of this clonotype. J is TRBJ1-1 and V is TRBV29-1; D call uncertain. Germline loops: CDR1 SQVTM, CDR2 ANQGSEA. V was trimmed by 4 bases and J by 6 bases, leaving 9 bases between them. CDR3 size: 11 residues. This CDR3 is CSVAMTPEAFF. DNA of the CDR3: TGCAGCGTTGCTATGACACCTGAAGCTTTCTTT.

This clonotype has a count of ten or more. This chain links TRBV5-1 with TRBJ2-7; D could derive from TRBD1 or TRBD2 (5 bases each). Trimming removed 4 bases from V and 6 bases from J, with 17 bases in between. Looked up from germline, CDR1 is SGHRS and CDR2 is YFSETQ. CDR3 length: 14 amino acids. CDR3 amino acids: CASSGGHARAEQYF. The CDR3 DNA sequence: TGCGCCAGCAGCGGAGGACATGCCAGGGCCGAGCAGTACTTC.

Comment on this clonotype: One junction end does not reproduce the germline sequence, and a read error may be involved. This chain links TRBV12-5 with TRBJ2-1; 15 bases match TRBD2. This CDR3 region has 18 residues. The germline gives CDR1 LGHNT, CDR2 FRNRAP. The CDR3 nucleotides read TGTGCTAGTGGATCCTCCGGGACTAGCGGGAGGTCCTACAATGAGCAGTCCTTC. Its translation: CASGSSGTSGRSYNEQSF.